This T cell receptor (beta chain) was observed in a study of shared clonotypes between healthy human individuals. This table comes from immunoSEQ multiplex PCR, and its TCRdb copy is limited to in-frame clones, with some not included. The table lists more than 2,000,000 clones, more than 90% of them singletons, with over 0.12% in the top ten. This clonotype originated in a man aged 18 to 35 in good health. The sequenced sample consisted of naive CD4+ T cells sorted from blood. Subset described: CD45RA+ positively selected.

The CDR3 here is CAFQPGTGAGYGYTF. The CDR3 DNA follows: TGTGCCTTCCAACCAGGGACAGGGGCGGGGTATGGCTACACCTTC. The V gene is TRBV30, the J gene TRBJ1-2; 10 nucleotides align to TRBD1. Per the germline V gene, CDR1 is GTSNPN and CDR2 is SVGIG (reference sequence). The V segment lost 7 bases and the J segment 5 bases; nucleotides outside the gene matches: 13. CDR3 length: 15 residues.